The present T cell receptor (beta chain) was sequenced within a study of CD8 T cells in Susac syndrome. Study-wide background: The sequenced Susac syndrome patients included five or six who had clinically active disease and under ten who were in remission. When blood was drawn, patients with Susac syndrome were on intravenous immunoglobulin alone, on corticosteroids, or therapy-naive.

Reverse transcription of roughly 0.5 to 1 ug RNA was carried out with random hexamers. Coverage of TCR beta CDR3 amplification by immunoSEQ multiplex PCR extended to 54 Vbeta and 13 Jbeta. TCRdb analysed the immunoSEQ multiplex PCR reads with MiXCR anew, one entry per CDR3 protein. The sample has roughly 190,000 distinct CDR3 sequences; over 90% are singletons. The germline gives CDR1 SGHNT, CDR2 YYREEE (reference sequence). This CDR3 has 14 residues. Trimming cost V 4 bases and J 3 bases, with 11 bases left between them. On this clonotype itself: Antigen: not known.

Study-wide points: Total CD8+ and CD8+ TEMRA repertoires contained sixteen and five Susac-specific public clones, respectively.

This receptor was obtained from a human donor with Susac syndrome. The sample consisted of CD8+ T cells from PBMCs. The chain joins TRBV5-4 to TRBJ2-4, with D possibly being TRBD2 (5 bases). CDR3 sequence (DNA): TGTGCCAGCAGCCCGGGGATAAACAAAAACATTCAGTACTTC. This sequence encodes CASSPGINKNIQYF.